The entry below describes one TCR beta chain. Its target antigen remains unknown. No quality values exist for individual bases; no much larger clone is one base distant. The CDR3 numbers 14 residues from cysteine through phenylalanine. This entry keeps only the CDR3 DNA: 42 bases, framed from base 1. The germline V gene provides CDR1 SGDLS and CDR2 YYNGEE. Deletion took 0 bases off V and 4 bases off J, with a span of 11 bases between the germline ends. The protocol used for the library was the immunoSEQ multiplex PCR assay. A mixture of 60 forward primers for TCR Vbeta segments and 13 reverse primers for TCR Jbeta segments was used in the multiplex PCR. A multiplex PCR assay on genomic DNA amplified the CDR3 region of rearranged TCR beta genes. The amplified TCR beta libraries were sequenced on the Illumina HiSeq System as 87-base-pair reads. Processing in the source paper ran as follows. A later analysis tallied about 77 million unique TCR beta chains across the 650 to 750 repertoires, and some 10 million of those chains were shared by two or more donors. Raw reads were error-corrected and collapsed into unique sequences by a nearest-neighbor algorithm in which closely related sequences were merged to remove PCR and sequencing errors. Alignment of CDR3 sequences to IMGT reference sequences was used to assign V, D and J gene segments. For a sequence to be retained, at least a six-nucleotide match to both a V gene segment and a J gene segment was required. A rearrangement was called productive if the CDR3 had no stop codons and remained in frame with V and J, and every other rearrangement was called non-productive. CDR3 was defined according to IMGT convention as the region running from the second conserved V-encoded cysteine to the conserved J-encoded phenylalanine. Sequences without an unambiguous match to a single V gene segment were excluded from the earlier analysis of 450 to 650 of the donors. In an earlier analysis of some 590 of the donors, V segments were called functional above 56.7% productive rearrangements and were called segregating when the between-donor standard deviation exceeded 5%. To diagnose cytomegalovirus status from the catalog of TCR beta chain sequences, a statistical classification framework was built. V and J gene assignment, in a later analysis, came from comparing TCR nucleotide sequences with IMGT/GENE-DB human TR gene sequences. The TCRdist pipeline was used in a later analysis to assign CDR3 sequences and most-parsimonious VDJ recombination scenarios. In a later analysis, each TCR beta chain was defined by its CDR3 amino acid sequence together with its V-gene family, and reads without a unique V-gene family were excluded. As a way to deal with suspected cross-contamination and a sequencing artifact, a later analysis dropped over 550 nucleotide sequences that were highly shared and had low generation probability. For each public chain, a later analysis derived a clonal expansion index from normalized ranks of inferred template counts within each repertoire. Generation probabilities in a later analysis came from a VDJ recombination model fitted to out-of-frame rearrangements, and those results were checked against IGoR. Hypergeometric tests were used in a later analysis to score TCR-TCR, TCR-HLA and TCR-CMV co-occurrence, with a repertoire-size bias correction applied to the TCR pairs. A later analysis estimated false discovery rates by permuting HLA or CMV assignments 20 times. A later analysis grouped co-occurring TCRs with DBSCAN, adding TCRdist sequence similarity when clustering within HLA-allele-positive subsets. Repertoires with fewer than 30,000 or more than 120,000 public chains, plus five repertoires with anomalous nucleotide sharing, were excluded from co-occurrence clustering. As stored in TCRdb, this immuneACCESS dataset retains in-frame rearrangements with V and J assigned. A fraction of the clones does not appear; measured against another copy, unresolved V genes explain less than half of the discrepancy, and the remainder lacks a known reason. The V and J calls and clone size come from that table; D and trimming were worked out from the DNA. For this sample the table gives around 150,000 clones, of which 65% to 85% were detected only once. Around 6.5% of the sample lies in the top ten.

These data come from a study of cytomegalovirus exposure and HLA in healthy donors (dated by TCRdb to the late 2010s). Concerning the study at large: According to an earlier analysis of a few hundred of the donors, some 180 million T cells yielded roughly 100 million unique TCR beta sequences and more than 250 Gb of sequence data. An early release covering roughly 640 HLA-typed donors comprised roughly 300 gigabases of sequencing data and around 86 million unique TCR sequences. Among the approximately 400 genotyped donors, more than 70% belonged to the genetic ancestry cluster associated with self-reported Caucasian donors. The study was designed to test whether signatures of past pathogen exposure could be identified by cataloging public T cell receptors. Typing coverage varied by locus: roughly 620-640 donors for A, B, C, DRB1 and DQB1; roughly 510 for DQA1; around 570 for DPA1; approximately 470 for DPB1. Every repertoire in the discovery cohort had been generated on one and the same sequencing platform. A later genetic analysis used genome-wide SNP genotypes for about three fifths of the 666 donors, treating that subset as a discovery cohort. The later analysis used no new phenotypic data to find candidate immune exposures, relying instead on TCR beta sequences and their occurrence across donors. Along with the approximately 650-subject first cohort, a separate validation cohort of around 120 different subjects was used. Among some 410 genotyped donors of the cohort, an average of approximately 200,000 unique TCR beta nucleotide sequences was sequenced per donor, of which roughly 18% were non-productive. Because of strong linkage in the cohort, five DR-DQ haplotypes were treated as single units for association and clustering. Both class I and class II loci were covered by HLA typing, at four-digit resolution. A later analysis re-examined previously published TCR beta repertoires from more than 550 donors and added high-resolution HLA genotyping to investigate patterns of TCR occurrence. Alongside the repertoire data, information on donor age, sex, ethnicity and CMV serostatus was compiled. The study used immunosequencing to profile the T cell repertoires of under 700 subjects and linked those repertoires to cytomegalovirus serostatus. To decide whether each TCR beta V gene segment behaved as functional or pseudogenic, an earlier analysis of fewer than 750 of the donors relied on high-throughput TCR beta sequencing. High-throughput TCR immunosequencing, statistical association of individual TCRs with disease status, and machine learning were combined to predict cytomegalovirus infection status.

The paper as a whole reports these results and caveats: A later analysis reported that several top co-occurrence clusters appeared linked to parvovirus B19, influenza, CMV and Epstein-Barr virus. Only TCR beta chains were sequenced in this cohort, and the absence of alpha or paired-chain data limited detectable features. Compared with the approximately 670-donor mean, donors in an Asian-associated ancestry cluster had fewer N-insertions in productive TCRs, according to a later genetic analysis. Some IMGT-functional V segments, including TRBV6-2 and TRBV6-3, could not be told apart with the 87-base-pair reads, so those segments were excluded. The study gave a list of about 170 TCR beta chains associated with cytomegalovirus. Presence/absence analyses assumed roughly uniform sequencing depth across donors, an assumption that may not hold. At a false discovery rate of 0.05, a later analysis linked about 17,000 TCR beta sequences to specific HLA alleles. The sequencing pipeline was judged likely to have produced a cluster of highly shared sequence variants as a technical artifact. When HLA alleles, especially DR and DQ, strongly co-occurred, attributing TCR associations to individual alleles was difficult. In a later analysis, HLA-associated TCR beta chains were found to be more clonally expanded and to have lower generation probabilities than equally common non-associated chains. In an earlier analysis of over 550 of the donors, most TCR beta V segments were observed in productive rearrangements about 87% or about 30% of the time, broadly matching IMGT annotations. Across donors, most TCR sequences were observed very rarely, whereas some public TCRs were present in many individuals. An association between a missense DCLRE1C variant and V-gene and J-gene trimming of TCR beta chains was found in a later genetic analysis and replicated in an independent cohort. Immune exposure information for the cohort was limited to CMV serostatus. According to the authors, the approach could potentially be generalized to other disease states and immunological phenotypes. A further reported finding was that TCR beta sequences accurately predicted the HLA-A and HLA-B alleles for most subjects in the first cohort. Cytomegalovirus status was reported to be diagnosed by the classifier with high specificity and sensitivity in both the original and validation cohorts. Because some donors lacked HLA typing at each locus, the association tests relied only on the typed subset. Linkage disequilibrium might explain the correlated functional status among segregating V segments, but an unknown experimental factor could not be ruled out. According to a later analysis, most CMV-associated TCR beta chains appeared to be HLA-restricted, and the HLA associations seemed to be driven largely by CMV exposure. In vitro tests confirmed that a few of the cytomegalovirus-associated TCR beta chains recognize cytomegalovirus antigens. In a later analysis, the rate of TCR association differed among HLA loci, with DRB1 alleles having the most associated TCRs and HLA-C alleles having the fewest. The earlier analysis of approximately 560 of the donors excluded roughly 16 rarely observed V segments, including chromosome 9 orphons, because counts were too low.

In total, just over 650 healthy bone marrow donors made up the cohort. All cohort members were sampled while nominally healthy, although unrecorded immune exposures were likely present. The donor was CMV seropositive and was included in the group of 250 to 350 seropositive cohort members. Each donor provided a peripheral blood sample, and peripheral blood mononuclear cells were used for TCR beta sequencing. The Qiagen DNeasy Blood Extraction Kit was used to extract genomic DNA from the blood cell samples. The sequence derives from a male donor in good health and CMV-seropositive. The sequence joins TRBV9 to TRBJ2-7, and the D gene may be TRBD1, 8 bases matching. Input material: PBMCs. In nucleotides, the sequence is TGTGCCAGCAGCGTAGAACAGGGGGGGTACGAGCAGTACTTC. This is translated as CASSVEQGGYEQYF.